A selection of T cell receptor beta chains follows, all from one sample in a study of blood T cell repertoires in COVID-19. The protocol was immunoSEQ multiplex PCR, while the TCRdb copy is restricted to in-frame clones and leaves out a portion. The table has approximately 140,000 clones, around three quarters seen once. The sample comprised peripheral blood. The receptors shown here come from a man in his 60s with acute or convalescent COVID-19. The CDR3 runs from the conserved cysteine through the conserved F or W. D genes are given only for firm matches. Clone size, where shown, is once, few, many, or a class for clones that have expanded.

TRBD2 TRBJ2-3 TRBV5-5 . CASTLAGDNTQYF TGTGCCAGCACCCTAGCGGGGGATAATACGCAGTATTTT
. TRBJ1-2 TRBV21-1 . CASGRRANYGYTF TGTGCCAGCGGACGGAGGGCTAACTATGGCTACACCTTC
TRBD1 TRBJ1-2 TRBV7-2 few CASSLGQGLERGYTF TGTGCCAGCAGCTTAGGACAGGGGCTCGAACGGGGCTACACCTTC
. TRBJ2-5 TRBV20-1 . CSAGEGLETQYF TGCAGTGCTGGTGAGGGCTTGGAGACCCAGTACTTC
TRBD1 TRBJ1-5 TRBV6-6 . CASSPTGGAQPQHF TGTGCCAGCAGTCCGACAGGGGGCGCCCAGCCCCAGCATTTT
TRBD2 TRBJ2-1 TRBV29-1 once CSDTSGVYNEQFF TGCAGCGATACTAGCGGGGTTTACAATGAGCAGTTCTTC
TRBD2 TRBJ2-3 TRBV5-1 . CASQGEGDTQYF TGCGCCAGCCAAGGGGAGGGAGATACGCAGTATTTT
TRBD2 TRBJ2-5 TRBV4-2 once CASSQEASGQETQYF TGTGCCAGCAGCCAAGAGGCTAGCGGCCAAGAGACCCAGTACTTC
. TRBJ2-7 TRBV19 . CASSIRDTYEQYF TGTGCCAGTAGTATCCGGGACACGTACGAGCAGTACTTC
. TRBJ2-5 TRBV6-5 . CASSRQGRERETQYF TGTGCCAGCAGCAGGCAGGGCAGGGAAAGAGAGACCCAGTACTTC
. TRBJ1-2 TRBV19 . CASSMGGADGYTF TGTGCCAGTAGTATGGGTGGGGCCGATGGCTACACCTTC
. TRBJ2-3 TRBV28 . CASSLPFQGGADTQYF TGTGCCAGCAGTTTACCCTTTCAGGGGGGTGCAGATACGCAGTATTTT
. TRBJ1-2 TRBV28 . CASSLGGEAGYTF TGTGCCAGCAGTTTAGGGGGGGAGGCGGGCTACACCTTC
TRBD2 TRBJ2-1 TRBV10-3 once CAISGPTSGSYNEQFF TGTGCCATCAGTGGCCCCACTAGCGGGTCTTACAATGAGCAGTTCTTC
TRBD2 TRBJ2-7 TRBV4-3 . CASSQTLLTSGVYEQYF TGCGCCAGCAGCCAAACCCTATTGACTAGCGGGGTCTACGAGCAGTACTTC
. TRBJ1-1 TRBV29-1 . CSVDPGGDTEAFF TGCAGCGTGGACCCGGGGGGGGACACTGAAGCTTTCTTT
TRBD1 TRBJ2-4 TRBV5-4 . CASSWGQGSLAKNIQYF TGTGCCAGCAGCTGGGGACAGGGTAGCTTAGCCAAAAACATTCAGTACTTC
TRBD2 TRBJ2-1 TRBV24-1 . CATSDQKGLVDNEQFF TGTGCCACCAGTGATCAGAAGGGACTAGTGGACAATGAGCAGTTCTTC
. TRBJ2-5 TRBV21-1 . CASSAVAGQETQYF TGTGCCAGCAGCGCAGTAGCGGGCCAAGAGACCCAGTACTTC
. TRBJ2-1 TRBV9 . CASSARLVPSNEQFF TGTGCCAGCAGCGCCCGACTAGTTCCCTCCAATGAGCAGTTCTTC
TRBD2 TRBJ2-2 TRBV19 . CASSILAVNTGELFF TGTGCCAGTAGTATCCTAGCGGTTAACACCGGGGAGCTGTTTTTT
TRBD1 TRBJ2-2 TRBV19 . CAKRQGESTGELFF TGTGCCAAGAGACAGGGGGAAAGCACCGGGGAGCTGTTTTTT
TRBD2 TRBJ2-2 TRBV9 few CASSVGFGAGALTGELFF TGTGCCAGCAGCGTAGGTTTCGGAGCGGGAGCCCTCACCGGGGAGCTGTTTTTT
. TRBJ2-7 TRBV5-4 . CASSPYQGGDEQYF TGTGCCAGCAGCCCGTATCAGGGGGGCGACGAGCAGTACTTC
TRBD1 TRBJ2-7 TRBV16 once CASSPGTGTYEQYF TGTGCCAGCAGTCCTGGGACAGGGACCTACGAGCAGTACTTC
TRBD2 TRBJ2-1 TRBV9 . CASSVDLAGERANEQFF TGTGCCAGCAGCGTAGACCTAGCGGGAGAGAGGGCAAATGAGCAGTTCTTC
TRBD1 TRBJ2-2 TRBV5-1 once CASSARDSRTGELFF TGCGCCAGCAGCGCCAGGGACAGCCGGACCGGGGAGCTGTTTTTT
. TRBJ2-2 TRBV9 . CASRDSPNTGELFF TGTGCCAGCAGGGACAGCCCGAACACCGGGGAGCTGTTTTTT
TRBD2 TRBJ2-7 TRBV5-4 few CASSPDGGGIYEQYF TGTGCCAGCAGCCCGGACGGCGGGGGAATATACGAGCAGTACTTC
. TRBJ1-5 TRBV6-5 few CASSQQGGQPQHF TGTGCCAGCAGTCAACAAGGAGGTCAGCCCCAGCATTTT
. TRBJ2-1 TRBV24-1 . CATPEVYEQFF TGTGCCACCCCTGAGGTGTACGAGCAGTTCTTC
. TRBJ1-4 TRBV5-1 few CASSLGGGYNEKLFF TGCGCCAGCAGCTTGGGAGGCGGATACAATGAAAAACTGTTTTTT
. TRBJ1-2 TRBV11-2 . CASSLAGTEYYGYTF TGTGCCAGCAGCTTAGCTGGGACTGAATATTATGGCTACACCTTC
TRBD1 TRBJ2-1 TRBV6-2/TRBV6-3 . CASSYQGTGNNEQFF TGTGCCAGCAGTTACCAAGGGACAGGGAACAATGAGCAGTTCTTC
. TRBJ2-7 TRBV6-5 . CASGWQTYEQYF TGTGCCAGTGGCTGGCAAACCTACGAGCAGTACTTC
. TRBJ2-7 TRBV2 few CASSYTAGEQYF TGTGCCAGCAGTTATACAGCTGGCGAGCAGTACTTC
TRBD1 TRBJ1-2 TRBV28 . CASSDVRGPGYTF TGTGCCAGCAGTGACGTGAGGGGGCCTGGCTACACCTTC
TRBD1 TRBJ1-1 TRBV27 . CASSTTGRHTEAFF TGTGCCAGCAGTACGACAGGGAGGCACACTGAAGCTTTCTTT
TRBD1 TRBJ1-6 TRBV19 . CASSMRTGDSPLHF TGTGCCAGTAGTATGAGGACAGGGGATTCACCCCTCCACTTT
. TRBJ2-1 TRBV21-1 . CASSKAPSGNASSYNEQFF TGTGCCAGCAGCAAAGCGCCGAGCGGGAATGCGAGCTCCTACAATGAGCAGTTCTTC
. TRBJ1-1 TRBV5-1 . CASSLGQAFLNTEAFF TGCGCCAGCAGCTTGGGTCAGGCGTTTTTGAACACTGAAGCTTTCTTT
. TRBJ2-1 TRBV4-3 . CASSQDSGSVNEQFF TGCGCCAGCAGCCAAGATAGCGGATCTGTCAATGAGCAGTTCTTC
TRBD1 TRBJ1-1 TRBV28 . CASSFGGQGNTEAFF TGTGCCAGCAGTTTCGGGGGACAGGGAAACACTGAAGCTTTCTTT
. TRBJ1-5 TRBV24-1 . CATSDQGYQPQHF TGTGCCACCAGTGACCAGGGTTATCAGCCCCAGCATTTT
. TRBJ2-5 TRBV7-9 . CASSWESGQETQYF TGTGCCAGCAGCTGGGAGTCTGGCCAAGAGACCCAGTACTTC
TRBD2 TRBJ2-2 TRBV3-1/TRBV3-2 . CASSAGTSGYGGELFF TGTGCCAGCAGCGCCGGGACTAGCGGGTACGGCGGGGAGCTGTTTTTT